A selection of T cell receptor beta chains follows, all from one sample in a study of CD8+ T cells in alopecia areata. Some clones are missing from TCRdb's copy, which holds only in-frame ones; the method was immunoSEQ multiplex PCR. The table lists around 65,000 clones, around 49% of them singletons, with about 17% in the top ten. Sequenced here: CD8+ T cells sorted from blood, sampled at week 0. The origin of the receptors is a human donor with alopecia areata. The conserved cysteine and the conserved F or W are not part of the CDR3 here.

TRBJ1-1,TRBV9,ASSVYGGRNTEAF
TRBJ1-3,TRBV29-1,SAVDGNTIY
TRBJ2-7,TRBV27,ASSSGGYEQY
TRBJ2-2,TRBV25-1,ASNRRTGELF
TRBJ2-1,TRBV2,ASSSGTSFGEQF
TRBJ2-5,TRBV6-5,ASSAQETQY
TRBJ2-4,TRBV28,ASSLWLEAKNIQY
TRBJ2-7,TRBV9,ASSVESARDEQY
TRBJ1-1,TRBV29-1,SVPTGPHRAF
TRBJ2-1,TRBV7-9,ASSLGWSPLYNEQF
TRBJ2-7,TRBV5-1,ASSSRTGTGTYEQY
TRBJ2-7,TRBV11-2,ASSSSGGSYEQY
TRBJ2-2,TRBV2,ASSERVALNTGELF
TRBJ2-5,TRBV11-2,ASSLGAGLETQY
TRBJ2-2,TRBV6-5,ASSDYTGELF
TRBJ1-1,TRBV2,ASSAGQGRTEAF